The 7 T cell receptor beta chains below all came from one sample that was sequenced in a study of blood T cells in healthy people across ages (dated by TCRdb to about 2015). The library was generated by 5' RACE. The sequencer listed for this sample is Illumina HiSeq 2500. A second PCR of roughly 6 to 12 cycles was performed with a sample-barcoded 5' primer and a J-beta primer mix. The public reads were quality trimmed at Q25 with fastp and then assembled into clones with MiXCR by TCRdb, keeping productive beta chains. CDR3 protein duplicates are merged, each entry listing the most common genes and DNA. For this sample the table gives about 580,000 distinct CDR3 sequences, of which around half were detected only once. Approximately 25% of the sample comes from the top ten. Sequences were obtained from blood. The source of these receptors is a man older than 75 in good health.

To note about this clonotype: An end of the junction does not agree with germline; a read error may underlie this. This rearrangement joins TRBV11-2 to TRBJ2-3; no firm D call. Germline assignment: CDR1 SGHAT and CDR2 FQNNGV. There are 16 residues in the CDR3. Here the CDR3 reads CASSTRIGCGTDTQYF. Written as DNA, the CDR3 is TGCGCCAGCAGCACCCGGATAGGTTGCGGCACAGATACGCAGTATTTT.

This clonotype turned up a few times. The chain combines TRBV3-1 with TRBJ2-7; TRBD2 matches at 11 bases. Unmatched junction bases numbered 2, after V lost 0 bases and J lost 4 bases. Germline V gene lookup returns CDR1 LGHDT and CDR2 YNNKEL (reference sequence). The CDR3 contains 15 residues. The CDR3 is CASSQEASGGYEQYF. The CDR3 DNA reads TGTGCCAGCAGCCAAGAGGCTAGCGGGGGGTACGAGCAGTACTTC.

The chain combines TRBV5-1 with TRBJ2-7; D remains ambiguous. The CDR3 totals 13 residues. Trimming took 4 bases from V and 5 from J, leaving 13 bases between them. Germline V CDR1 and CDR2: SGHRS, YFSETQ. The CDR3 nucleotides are TGCGCCAGCAGCCGCGGTTGGGATCACGAGCAGTACTTC. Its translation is CASSRGWDHEQYF. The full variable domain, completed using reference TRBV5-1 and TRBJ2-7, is KAGVTQTPRYLIKTRGQQVTLSCSPISGHRSVSWYQQTPGQGLQFLFEYFSETQRNKGNFPGRFSGRQFSNSRSEMNVSTLELGDSALYLCASSRGWDHEQYFGPGTRLTVT.

CDR3 DNA sequence: TGCGCCAGCAGCTTCCGGGACTTTGGTGATACAACTGAAGCTTTCTTT. Its translation is CASSFRDFGDTTEAFF. The rearrangement joins TRBV5-1 to TRBJ1-1; the D gene is possibly TRBD1 (5 bases). This CDR3 has 16 amino acids. Germline V CDR1 and CDR2: SGHRS, YFSETQ. Deletions cut 2 bases from V and 5 bases from J, with 19 bases between.

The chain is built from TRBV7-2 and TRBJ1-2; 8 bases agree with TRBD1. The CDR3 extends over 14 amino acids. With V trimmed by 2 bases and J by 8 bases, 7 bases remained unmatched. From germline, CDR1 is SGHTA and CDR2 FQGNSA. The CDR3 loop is CASSLRQGARGYTF. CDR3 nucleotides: TGTGCCAGCAGCTTACGGCAGGGGGCGCGAGGCTACACCTTC.

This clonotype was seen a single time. Written as DNA, the CDR3 is TGCAGTGCTAGGGAGGTTAGCACAGATACGCAGTATTTT. Its protein product is CSAREVSTDTQYF. The V call is TRBV20-1, the J call TRBJ2-3, with D perhaps matching TRBD2 (5 bases). Looked up from germline, CDR1 is DFQATT and CDR2 is SNEGSKA (reference sequence). The CDR3 is made up of 13 amino acids. V was clipped by 3 bases and J by 0 bases, with 7 bases between them.

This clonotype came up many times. For the CDR3, the DNA is TGCGCCAGCAGCCAAGAACTGCGGATTGGGGAGCAGTTCTTC. It encodes CASSQELRIGEQFF. The rearrangement joins TRBV4-3 to TRBJ2-1, with no clear D. Germline lookup yields CDR1 LGHNA and CDR2 YSLEER. V was trimmed by 0 bases and J by 10 bases, leaving 13 bases between them. The CDR3 consists of 14 residues.